This record concerns one T cell receptor (beta chain) sequence. These data belong to a study of blood T cell repertoires in COVID-19. Study-wide background: Nucleic acid was either cDNA or gDNA, and it came from T cells, B-cell-depleted T cells, or PBMCs.

This CDR3 spans 16 amino acids. Germline CDR1 is MGHDK and CDR2 is SYGVNS. V dropped 3 bases and J dropped 5; count of bases not matched to a gene: 9. Original handling: Estimates of nucleated cell counts were drawn from the amplification of reference gene primers. Here immunoSEQ multiplex PCR was the method, and the copy in TCRdb shows in-frame clones only, minus some. V, J and clone size derive from that table, while D and trimming were established from the DNA sequence. The data contain some 210,000 clones, 80% to 90% of them seen just once; the ten biggest clones take up around 5.5%. The rearrangement joins TRBV25-1 to TRBJ2-5, with 10 positions matching TRBD2. Sequencing was done on a sample of peripheral blood. The clonotype was recovered from a woman between 70 and 85 years old with active or convalescent COVID-19. The CDR3 protein is CASSDGPSGRAETQYF. The CDR3 DNA reads TGTGCCAGCAGTGATGGCCCAAGCGGGAGGGCGGAGACCCAGTACTTC.